This paragraph covers one T cell receptor beta chain sequence. The data stem from a study of shared clonotypes between healthy human individuals. Profiling relied on immunoSEQ multiplex PCR, and the TCRdb table lists in-frame clones only, not all of them. The table lists under 650,000 clones, 90% to 97% of them singletons. The length of the CDR3 is 15 residues. Germline CDR1 and CDR2: SGHNT and YYREEE (reference sequence). Trimming took 1 base from V and 3 from J; bases not matched to a gene: 3. The sequenced sample was naive CD4+ T cells sorted from blood. Described subset: CD45RA+ positively selected. V gene TRBV5-4 combines with J gene TRBJ2-1; 8 bases line up with TRBD2. This receptor was taken from a woman aged 30 to 39 in good health. CDR3 sequence reads: CASSLISGDYNEQFF. The CDR3 DNA reads TGTGCCAGCAGCTTGATTAGCGGGGACTACAATGAGCAGTTCTTC.